These 27 T cell receptor beta chains were sequenced from one sample in a study of a mutant IDH1 vaccine in newly diagnosed glioma. Assay used: immunoSEQ multiplex PCR; TCRdb lists only in-frame clones, some missing. The table shows approximately 47,000 clones, with around nine tenths occurring only once. These receptors are not linked to any known antigen. This sample's time point: week 35, safety follow-up. Each dose of the vaccine consisted of 300 ug of mutant IDH1 20-mer peptide, with topical imiquimod. This material consisted of PBMCs, taken from a glioma patient whose treatment included an IDH1 peptide vaccine. All receptors derive from a woman aged 40 to 55 with glioma.

J is TRBJ1-2 and V is TRBV12-5, with a weak D call TRBD1 (6 bases). The CDR3 totals 15 residues. Trimming left V 7 bases short and J 6 bases short, with 21 bases between. The germline CDR1 and CDR2 sequences are LGHNT and FRNRAP. CDR3 nucleotides: TGTGCTAGTGCCTCGGACAGAATCTACTTTCATGGCTACACCTTC. Protein sequence: CASASDRIYFHGYTF.

The V and J genes are TRBV7-2 and TRBJ1-1; D unclear. The CDR3 runs 16 residues. Germline-derived CDR1 and CDR2 are SGHTA and FQGNSA. Trimming left V 3 bases short and J 0 bases short, with 14 bases between. This CDR3 is CASSLIGVNLNTEAFF. CDR3 coding DNA: TGTGCCAGCAGCTTGATTGGGGTTAACCTGAACACTGAAGCTTTCTTT.

The V and J genes are TRBV4-1 and TRBJ2-5; D might be TRBD1 or TRBD2, each matching 5 bases. CDR3 size: 15 residues. The germline gives CDR1 MGHRA, CDR2 YSYEKL. V gave up 3 bases and J gave up 1 base, with 12 bases separating them. The CDR3 DNA reads TGCGCCAGCAGCCAGGGGCCCGGGATCCAAGAGACCCAGTACTTC. Residues: CASSQGPGIQETQYF.

V usage is TRBV18 and J usage is TRBJ2-1, with 7 positions matching TRBD2. The CDR3 extends over 14 amino acids. The V gene end was trimmed by 4 bases and the J gene end by 6 bases; junction bases not matched to a gene: 6. In germline, CDR1 is KGHSH, CDR2 LQKENI. The CDR3 here is CASSLGGSGNEQFF. For the CDR3, the DNA is TGTGCCAGCTCACTGGGAGGGTCGGGCAATGAGCAGTTCTTC.

The V and J genes are TRBV6-1 and TRBJ2-5; D is unclear. Germline-derived CDR1 and CDR2 are MNHNS and SASEGT. Trimming took 0 bases from V and 5 from J, leaving 13 bases between them. The CDR3 extends over 15 amino acids. CDR3 protein: CASSEAQGLGETQYF. CDR3 nucleotides: TGTGCCAGCAGTGAAGCGCAAGGTCTCGGGGAGACCCAGTACTTC.

V usage is TRBV6-5 and J usage is TRBJ1-3; D is uncertain. Germline CDR1 MNHEY, CDR2 SVGAGI. The CDR3 loop spans 14 amino acids. V was shortened by 8 bases and J by 0 bases, with 11 bases between the two germline ends. CDR3 DNA sequence: TGTGCCAGCGTCGGGGTGGGCTCTGGAAACACCATATATTTT. Protein product: CASVGVGSGNTIYF.

V and J are TRBV7-8 and TRBJ2-7; 8 positions match TRBD1. With 5 bases clipped from V and 7 bases from J, the junction kept 19 bases outside the gene matches. There are 17 residues in the CDR3. Germline assignment: CDR1 SGHVS and CDR2 FQNEAQ. The CDR3: CASSRPGTGTGLGEQYF. In DNA, the CDR3 is TGTGCCAGCAGCCGCCCCGGGACCGGGACAGGCTTGGGTGAGCAGTACTTC.

CDR3 in amino acids: CASSLRTGEIYEQYF. The DNA of the CDR3 is TGTGCCAGCAGCTTAAGGACAGGGGAGATCTACGAGCAGTACTTC. J is TRBJ2-7 and V is TRBV7-2; 9 nucleotides agree with TRBD1. CDR1 is SGHTA and CDR2 is FQGNSA in the germline V gene. The V and J ends lost 2 bases and 3 bases, in that order; junction bases with no gene match: 5. This CDR3 region has 15 residues. Filled out from reference TRBV7-2 and TRBJ2-7, the complete variable domain reads GAGVSQSPSNKVTEKGKDVELRCDPISGHTALYWYRQSLGQGLEFLIYFQGNSAPDKSGLPSDRFSAERTGGSVSTLTIQRTQQEDSAVYLCASSLRTGEIYEQYFGPGTRLTVT.

This chain uses TRBV6-1 with TRBJ1-1; D not certain. This CDR3 has 12 residues. The germline gives CDR1 MNHNS, CDR2 SASEGT. V lost 4 bases and J lost 5, with 8 bases in between. CDR3 bases: TGTGCCAGCAGTGTCCGGTGGACTGAAGCTTTCTTT. This sequence encodes CASSVRWTEAFF.

This clone was seen once. The chain carries TRBV6-1 and TRBJ1-1, with a possible D match to TRBD1 (6 bases). CDR1 MNHNS and CDR2 SASEGT come from the germline V gene. The V and J ends lost 1 base and 5 bases respectively, with 20 bases between them. The CDR3 consists of 17 residues. CDR3 sequence reads: CASSEVGGGRSWTEAFF. In DNA form, the CDR3 reads TGTGCCAGCAGTGAAGTGGGCGGGGGCAGATCGTGGACTGAAGCTTTCTTT.

V usage is TRBV7-2 and J usage is TRBJ2-4, with a tentative D call TRBD1 (6 bases). The CDR3 consists of 14 residues. Deletions cut 1 base from V and 5 bases from J, with 9 bases between. Per the germline V gene, CDR1 is SGHTA and CDR2 is FQGNSA. The CDR3: CASSLVAGENIQYF. CDR3 DNA sequence: TGTGCCAGCAGCTTAGTCGCAGGGGAAAACATTCAGTACTTC.

V gene TRBV11-2 combines with J gene TRBJ1-2; D gene ambiguous. CDR3 length: 16 amino acids. Germline CDR1 and CDR2: SGHAT and FQNNGV. V shed 6 bases and J shed 3 bases, with 20 bases lying between them. CDR3 protein: CASRTLTGRSHYGYTF. The CDR3 DNA is TGTGCCAGCAGAACTTTGACGGGCAGGAGTCACTATGGCTACACCTTC.

The genes are TRBV6-5 and TRBJ2-1, with D tentatively TRBD2 (7 bases). V was pared by 7 bases and J by 7 bases, with 14 bases between. Germline V lookup: CDR1 MNHEY, CDR2 SVGAGI. This CDR3 comprises 13 residues. The CDR3 loop reads CASNGGQWNEQFF. The CDR3 nucleotides are TGTGCCAGCAACGGGGGGCAGTGGAATGAGCAGTTCTTC.

The V call is TRBV19, the J call TRBJ1-1; D possibly corresponds to TRBD1 (5 bases). In germline, CDR1 is LNHDA, CDR2 SQIVND (reference sequence). Trimming shortened V by 7 bases and J by 4 bases, and 19 bases separated the two germline ends. The CDR3 is 15 residues long. The CDR3 DNA sequence: TGTGCCAGTAAGAGGACAACAGAATTATTCACTGAAGCTTTCTTT. This gives the protein CASKRTTELFTEAFF.

This chain links TRBV18 with TRBJ2-3, with 7 positions matching TRBD2. CDR3 length: 16 amino acids. J gave up 3 bases and V 1 base, and 7 bases lay outside the gene matches. Germline CDR1 and CDR2: KGHSH and LQKENI. The CDR3 sequence: CASSPLAGTGTDTQYF. DNA for the CDR3: TGTGCCAGCTCACCACTAGCGGGTACAGGTACAGATACGCAGTATTTT.

J is TRBJ2-3 and V is TRBV5-1; possible D gene TRBD1, 6 bases. Germline assignment: CDR1 SGHRS and CDR2 YFSETQ. This CDR3 comprises 15 residues. V was cut by 0 bases and J by 3 bases, with 11 bases left in between. The CDR3 sequence: CASSLAAGVTDTQYF. The CDR3 DNA sequence: TGCGCCAGCAGCTTGGCGGCAGGGGTTACAGATACGCAGTATTTT.

The chain employs TRBV4-3 and TRBJ2-5; 8 nucleotides line up with TRBD1. The V and J ends lost 2 bases and 7 bases, in that order; junction bases with no gene match: 9. The CDR3 extends over 15 amino acids. Looked up from germline, CDR1 is LGHNA and CDR2 is YSLEER. In DNA form, the CDR3 reads TGCGCCAGCAGCCAAATGGTCGGACAGGGAGCGACCCAGTACTTC. Translation: CASSQMVGQGATQYF.

The chain employs TRBV28 and TRBJ2-3; 7 bases align to TRBD2. V shed 5 bases, J shed 12 bases, and the junction held 8 bases outside the gene matches. The CDR3 is made up of 12 amino acids. Germline-derived CDR1 and CDR2 are MDHEN and SYDVKM. In DNA form, the CDR3 reads TGTGCCAGCAGTGTAAGCGGGATTCATCAGTATTTT. Amino acid sequence: CASSVSGIHQYF.

The sample holds one count of this clone. This rearrangement joins TRBV4-3 to TRBJ2-1; TRBD1 agrees at 12 bases. The V gene end was trimmed by 4 bases and the J gene end by 8 bases; junction bases not matched to a gene: 12. The germline V gene has CDR1 LGHNA and CDR2 YSLEER. This CDR3 contains 17 residues. The CDR3 region is CASSPRLRDRGRDEQFF. The CDR3 DNA sequence: TGCGCCAGCAGCCCCAGGCTTCGGGACAGGGGGCGGGATGAGCAGTTCTTC.

This clone was seen a single time. The chain is built from TRBV4-2 and TRBJ1-4; D uncertain. The germline V and J ends were trimmed by 1 base and 2 bases, with 26 bases remaining between them. CDR1 LGHNA and CDR2 YNFKEQ come from the germline V gene. CDR3 length: 21 amino acids. CDR3 residues: CASSQGAGFRFGRVTNEKLFF. The CDR3 nucleotides are TGTGCCAGCAGCCAAGGGGCAGGATTCCGGTTCGGGAGGGTCACTAATGAAAAACTGTTTTTT.

This chain joins TRBV7-6 and TRBJ2-7, with 7 bases identical to TRBD2. CDR1 SGHVS and CDR2 FNYEAQ come from the germline V gene. The CDR3 has 14 amino acids. With 1 base clipped from V and 4 bases from J, the junction kept 4 bases outside the gene matches. The CDR3 reads CASSLVREGYEQYF. The CDR3, as DNA: TGTGCCAGCAGCTTAGTCAGGGAGGGTTACGAGCAGTACTTC.

In this sample, this clone turned up once. V gene TRBV7-8 combines with J gene TRBJ1-1, with D unresolved. CDR1 is SGHVS and CDR2 is FQNEAQ in the germline V gene. Trimming shortened V by 5 bases and J by 0 bases, and 7 bases separated the two germline ends. The CDR3 has 13 amino acids. In nucleotides, the CDR3 is TGTGCCAGCAGCCCTTTCATGAACACTGAAGCTTTCTTT. Translating gives CASSPFMNTEAFF. The full variable domain, completed using reference TRBV7-8 and TRBJ1-1, is GAGVSQSPRYKVAKRGQDVALRCDPISGHVSLFWYQQALGQGPEFLTYFQNEAQLDKSGLPSDRFFAERPEGSVSTLKIQRTQQEDSAVYLCASSPFMNTEAFFGQGTRLTVV.

The chain links TRBV5-1 to TRBJ1-5, with a weak D call TRBD1 (5 bases). CDR1 is SGHRS and CDR2 is YFSETQ in the germline V gene. V shed 5 bases and J shed 0 bases, with 15 bases lying between them. There are 16 residues in the CDR3. The CDR3, as DNA: TGCGCCAGCAGACAAGGGGACCCTAATAGCAATCAGCCCCAGCATTTT. This sequence encodes CASRQGDPNSNQPQHF. The entire variable domain, with the rest obtained from reference TRBV5-1 and TRBJ1-5, is as follows: KAGVTQTPRYLIKTRGQQVTLSCSPISGHRSVSWYQQTPGQGLQFLFEYFSETQRNKGNFPGRFSGRQFSNSRSEMNVSTLELGDSALYLCASRQGDPNSNQPQHFGDGTRLSIL.

The rearrangement uses TRBV14 and TRBJ2-7, with 11 nucleotides matching TRBD2. CDR1 is SGHDN and CDR2 is FVKESK in the germline V gene. CDR3 size: 17 residues. V dropped 4 bases and J dropped 0; count of bases not matched to a gene: 8. The CDR3 loop reads CASSPRPTSGSSYEQYF. CDR3 nucleotides: TGTGCCAGCAGCCCCCGACCTACTAGCGGGAGCTCCTACGAGCAGTACTTC. The variable domain in full, with the rest retrieved from reference TRBV14 and TRBJ2-7, is EAGVTQFPSHSVIEKGQTVTLRCDPISGHDNLYWYRRVMGKEIKFLLHFVKESKQDESGMPNNRFLAERTGGTYSTLKVQPAELEDSGVYFCASSPRPTSGSSYEQYFGPGTRLTVT.

V gene TRBV10-3 combines with J gene TRBJ1-1; D is perhaps TRBD1 (6 bases). The V gene's germline CDR1 is ENHRY and CDR2 SYGVKD. Trimming left V 4 bases short and J 3 bases short, with 15 bases between. The CDR3 is 15 amino acids. The CDR3 DNA follows: TGTGCCATCAGTGGCAATCAGGGGATGGACACTGAAGCTTTCTTT. Encoded protein: CAISGNQGMDTEAFF.

The chain has TRBV4-1 and TRBJ2-3; the D call may be TRBD1 or TRBD2 (5 bases each). The germline gives CDR1 MGHRA, CDR2 YSYEKL. This CDR3 spans 15 amino acids. V was clipped by 4 bases and J by 2 bases, with 13 bases between them. This CDR3 is CASSPQGPYTDTQYF. DNA for the CDR3: TGCGCCAGCAGCCCCCAGGGACCCTACACAGATACGCAGTATTTT.

The V and J genes are TRBV7-2 and TRBJ1-1, with 8 bases fitting TRBD1. Germline V CDR1 and CDR2: SGHTA, FQGNSA. Trimming at V came to 2 bases and at J to 0 bases, leaving 8 bases not matched to a gene. This CDR3 spans 17 amino acids. The CDR3 here is CASSLRVTGALNTEAFF. CDR3 coding DNA: TGTGCCAGCAGCTTAAGGGTGACAGGGGCCTTGAACACTGAAGCTTTCTTT.